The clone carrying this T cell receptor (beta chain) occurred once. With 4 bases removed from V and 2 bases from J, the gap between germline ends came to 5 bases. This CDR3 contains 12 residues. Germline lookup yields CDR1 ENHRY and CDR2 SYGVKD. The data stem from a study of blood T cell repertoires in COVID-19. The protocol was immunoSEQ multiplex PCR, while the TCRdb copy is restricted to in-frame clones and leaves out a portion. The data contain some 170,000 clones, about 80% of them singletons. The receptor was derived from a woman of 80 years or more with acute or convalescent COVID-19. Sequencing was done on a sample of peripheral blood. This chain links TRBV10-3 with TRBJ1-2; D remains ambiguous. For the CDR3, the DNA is TGTGCCATCAGTGTAGAAAACTATGGCTACACCTTC. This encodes CAISVENYGYTF.